The T cell receptor beta chain under discussion was sequenced for a study of T cell responses to AZD1222 COVID-19 vaccine. Overall study findings and caveats: Spike-specific TCR breadth and depth were elevated following two AZD1222 doses. In a largely white British group with more females than males, clonal diversity was possibly underestimated. None of the repertoires were sampled until the peak T cell response had passed.

Comment on this clone: Its specificity is not known.

The J segment lost 5 bases and the V segment lost 3 bases, leaving 4 bases of the junction unmatched. CDR3 length: 16 residues. Germline CDR1 LGHNA, CDR2 YSLEER. Sequencing used immunoSEQ multiplex PCR; TCRdb keeps in-frame clones, though not all of them. This sample yields 95,000 to 110,000 clones, of which 80% to 95% are seen a single time; roughly 6.2% belongs to the top ten. This rearrangement joins TRBV4-3 to TRBJ2-3; the match to TRBD2 covers 14 bases. The sample consisted of peripheral blood, taken 28 days after the second AZD1222 dose. The sequence was obtained from an adult who received the AZD1222 COVID-19 vaccine. The CDR3 sequence: CASSHGTSGSLDTQYF. For the CDR3, the DNA is TGCGCCAGCAGCCATGGGACTAGCGGGAGCTTAGATACGCAGTATTTT.